Each of the 2 T cell receptor beta chains below was sequenced from the same sample in a study of blood T cell repertoires in COVID-19. Assay used: immunoSEQ multiplex PCR; TCRdb lists only in-frame clones, some missing. The top ten clones hold approximately 10% of a sample with under 200,000 clones, about four fifths of them seen once. Sequencing was carried out using PBMCs or T cells enriched from blood (not recorded which). All receptors derive from a man in his fifties who had recovered from COVID-19.

The J gene is TRBJ1-1, the V gene TRBV5-1, with 10 bases lining up with TRBD1. This CDR3 region has 16 residues. The V and J ends lost 1 base and 7 bases, in that order; junction bases with no gene match: 10. Germline V gene data show CDR1 as SGHRS and CDR2 as YFSETQ. In DNA form, the CDR3 reads TGCGCCAGCAGCTTGTACTCGACAGGGGGCGCGAGTGAAGCTTTCTTT. It yields the protein CASSLYSTGGASEAFF.

The genes are TRBV3-1 (or the pseudogene TRBV3-2) and TRBJ1-3, with D uncertain. The CDR3 consists of 13 residues. CDR1 is LGHDT, CDR2 YNNKEL, per germline (reference sequence). V lost 0 bases and J lost 7, with 7 bases in between. The CDR3 nucleotides read TGTGCCAGCAGCCAAGACTGGGAGAACACCATATATTTT. It translates to CASSQDWENTIYF.